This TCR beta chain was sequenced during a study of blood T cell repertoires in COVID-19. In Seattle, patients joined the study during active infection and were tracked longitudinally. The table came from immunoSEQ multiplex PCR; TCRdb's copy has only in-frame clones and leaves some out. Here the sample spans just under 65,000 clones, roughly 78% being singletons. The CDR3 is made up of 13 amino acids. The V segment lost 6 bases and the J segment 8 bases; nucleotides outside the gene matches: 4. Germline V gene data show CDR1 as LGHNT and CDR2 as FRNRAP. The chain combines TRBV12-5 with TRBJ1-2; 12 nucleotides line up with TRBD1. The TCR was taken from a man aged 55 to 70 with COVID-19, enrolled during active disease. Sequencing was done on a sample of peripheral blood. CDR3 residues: CASGRDRGLGYTF. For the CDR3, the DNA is TGTGCTAGTGGAAGGGACAGGGGGCTCGGCTACACCTTC.